This TCR beta chain derives from a study of T-cell memory formation after mild COVID-19. MiXCR, run by TCRdb on the 5' RACE reads, gives a single entry per CDR3 protein. The sample consists of about 130,000 distinct CDR3 sequences, 15% to 20% of them appearing once. CDR1 and CDR2 (germline): SNHLY, FYNNEI. V was cut by 2 bases and J by 1 base, with 11 bases left in between. The CDR3 runs 15 residues. This clonotype was recorded a few times. Material for sequencing was PBMCs or a T cell subset sorted from them (not recorded which). The clonotype was recovered from an adult woman who had mild COVID-19 (a few samples of this study predate the infection). Cell type and time point are not known. This chain joins TRBV2 and TRBJ1-1, with D unclear. CDR3 nucleotides: TGTGCCAGCAGTGAAAACCTAGCCAAGAACACTGAAGCTTTCTTT. It is translated as CASSENLAKNTEAFF.